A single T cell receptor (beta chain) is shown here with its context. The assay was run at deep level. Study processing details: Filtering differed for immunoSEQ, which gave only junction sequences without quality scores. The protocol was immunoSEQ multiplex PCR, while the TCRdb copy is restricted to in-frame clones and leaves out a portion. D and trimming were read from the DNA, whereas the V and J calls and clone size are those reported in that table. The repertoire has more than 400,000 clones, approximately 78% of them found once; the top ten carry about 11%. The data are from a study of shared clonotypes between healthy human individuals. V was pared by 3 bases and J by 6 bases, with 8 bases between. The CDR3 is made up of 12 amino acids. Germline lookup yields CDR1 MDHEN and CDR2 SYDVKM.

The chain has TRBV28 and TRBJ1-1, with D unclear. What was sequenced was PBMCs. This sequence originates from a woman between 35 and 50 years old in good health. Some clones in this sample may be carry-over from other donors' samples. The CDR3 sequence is CASSLWFAEAFF. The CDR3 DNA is TGTGCCAGCAGTTTGTGGTTTGCTGAAGCTTTCTTT.